The subject of this entry is one TCR beta chain. As yet, its antigen is unknown. The final CDR3 position lacks the conserved phenylalanine or tryptophan, pointing to a likely read error. These data belong to a study of cytomegalovirus exposure and HLA in healthy donors. Whole-study results and caveats: An analysis done earlier found most TCR beta V segments productive about 87% or about 30% of the time. The likely origin of a cluster of highly shared sequence variants was a sequencing artifact. For presence/absence analyses, sequencing depth was assumed to be roughly uniform across donors.

13 Jbeta primers and 60 Vbeta primers were used for the PCR. As processed by the authors: The count from a later analysis was about 80 million unique TCR beta chains, 9 million to 12 million of them shared. The repertoire was sequenced with immunoSEQ multiplex PCR; TCRdb's copy has only in-frame clones and lacks some. That table gives V, J and clone size, and the DNA gave D and trimming. The sample carries approximately 120,000 clones, 73% recorded once. V lost 4 bases and J lost 3, with 12 bases in between. The length of the CDR3 is 14 residues. Germline CDR1 MGHDK, CDR2 SYGVNS. This chain joins TRBV25-1 and TRBJ1-2; D possibly corresponds to TRBD1 (6 bases). The TCR sequence derives from a middle-aged man in good health and CMV-seronegative. The sequenced material came from PBMCs. The CDR3 spells CASSVTQGDYGYTL. The DNA of the CDR3 is TGTGCCAGCAGTGTAACACAGGGCGACTATGGCTACACCCTC.